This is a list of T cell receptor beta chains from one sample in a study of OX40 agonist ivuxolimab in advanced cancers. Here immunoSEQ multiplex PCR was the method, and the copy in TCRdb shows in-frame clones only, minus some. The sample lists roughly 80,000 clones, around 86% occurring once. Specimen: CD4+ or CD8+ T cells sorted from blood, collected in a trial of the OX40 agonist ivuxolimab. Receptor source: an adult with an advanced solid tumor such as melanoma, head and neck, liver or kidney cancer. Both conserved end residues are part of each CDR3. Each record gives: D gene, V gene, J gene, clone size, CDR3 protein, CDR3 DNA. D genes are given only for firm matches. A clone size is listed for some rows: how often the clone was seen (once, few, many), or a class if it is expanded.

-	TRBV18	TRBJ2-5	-	CASSPPLGNRETQYF	TGTGCCAGCTCACCACCTCTTGGCAACAGGGAGACCCAGTACTTC
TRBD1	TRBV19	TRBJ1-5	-	CASSIIQGAYSNQPQHF	TGTGCCAGTAGTATAATCCAGGGGGCCTATAGCAATCAGCCCCAGCATTTT
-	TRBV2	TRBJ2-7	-	CASRLVSEQYF	TGTGCCAGCCGACTAGTTTCCGAGCAGTACTTC
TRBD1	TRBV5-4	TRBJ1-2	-	CASSFDRGSGGYTF	TGTGCCAGCAGCTTCGACAGGGGATCGGGTGGCTACACCTTC
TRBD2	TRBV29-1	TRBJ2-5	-	CSSRGTGGYQETQYF	TGCAGCTCCAGGGGTACGGGGGGGTACCAAGAGACCCAGTACTTC
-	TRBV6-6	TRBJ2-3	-	CASSLTVKDTQYF	TGTGCCAGCAGCCTGACGGTAAAAGATACGCAGTATTTT
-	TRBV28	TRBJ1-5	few	CASSRQEWAQHF	TGTGCCAGCAGTCGACAGGAGTGGGCCCAGCATTTT
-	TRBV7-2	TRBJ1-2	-	CASSLIGAVFPSF	TGTGCCAGCAGCTTAATCGGGGCGGTCTTCCCGAGCTTC
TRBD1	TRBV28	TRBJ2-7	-	CASTTTGQGAYEQYF	TGTGCCAGCACGACCACCGGACAGGGGGCCTACGAGCAGTACTTC
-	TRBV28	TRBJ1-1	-	CASSPRFHRRGHTEAFF	TGTGCCAGCAGTCCTCGTTTCCATCGCAGGGGCCACACTGAAGCTTTCTTT
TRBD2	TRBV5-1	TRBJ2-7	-	CASSLLGLGQSYEQYF	TGCGCCAGCAGCTTGTTGGGACTAGGACAGTCCTACGAGCAGTACTTC
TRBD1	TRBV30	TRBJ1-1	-	CAWGQGAYTEAFF	TGTGCCTGGGGACAGGGGGCGTACACTGAAGCTTTCTTT
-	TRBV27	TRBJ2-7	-	CASSSGVGRKVLRYEQYF	TGTGCCAGCAGTTCCGGTGTGGGCAGAAAAGTCCTAAGGTACGAGCAGTACTTC
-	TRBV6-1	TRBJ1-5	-	CASSEVPGGGNQPQHF	TGTGCCAGCAGTGAAGTACCCGGGGGCGGCAATCAGCCCCAGCATTTT
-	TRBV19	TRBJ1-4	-	CASTYGSGGFEKLFF	TGTGCCAGTACCTACGGCAGCGGGGGATTTGAAAAACTGTTTTTT
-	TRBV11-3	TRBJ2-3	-	CASSLGDVKDTQYF	TGTGCCAGCAGCTTAGGGGATGTAAAAGATACGCAGTATTTT
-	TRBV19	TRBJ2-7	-	CASSIRRSSYEQYF	TGTGCCAGTAGTATTCGGCGGAGCTCCTACGAGCAGTACTTC
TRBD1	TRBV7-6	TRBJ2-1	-	CASSTTGGPYNEQFF	TGTGCCAGCAGCACTACAGGGGGCCCTTACAATGAGCAGTTCTTC
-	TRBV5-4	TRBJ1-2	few	CASSLGRSYTF	TGTGCCAGCAGCTTGGGCAGGAGCTACACCTTC
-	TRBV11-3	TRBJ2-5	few	CASSRVGGQQETQYF	TGTGCCAGCAGCCGTGTAGGCGGACAACAAGAGACCCAGTACTTC
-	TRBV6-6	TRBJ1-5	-	CASKIGEGSPQHF	TGTGCCAGCAAGATAGGAGAGGGTTCGCCCCAGCATTTT
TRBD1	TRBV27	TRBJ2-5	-	CASRTTGGAETQYF	TGTGCCAGCAGGACGACAGGGGGCGCAGAGACCCAGTACTTC
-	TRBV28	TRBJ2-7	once	CASSFGQGYEQYF	TGTGCCAGCAGTTTCGGGCAGGGCTACGAGCAGTACTTC
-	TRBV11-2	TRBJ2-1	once	CASSLGEILDNEQFF	TGTGCCAGCAGCTTGGGGGAAATCCTAGACAATGAGCAGTTCTTC
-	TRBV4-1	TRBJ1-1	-	CASSQRFKSLSTEAFF	TGCGCCAGCAGCCAAAGGTTCAAGTCACTGAGCACTGAAGCTTTCTTT
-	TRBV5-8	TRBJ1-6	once	CASSYGTGNSPLHF	TGTGCCAGCAGCTATGGGACGGGTAACTCACCCCTCCACTTT
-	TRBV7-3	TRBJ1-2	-	CASSLGATIDGSYTF	TGTGCCAGCAGCTTAGGTGCGACAATCGATGGGAGCTACACCTTC
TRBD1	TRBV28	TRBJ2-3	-	CASSAPGGPTDTQYF	TGTGCCAGCAGTGCACCAGGGGGTCCTACGGATACGCAGTATTTT
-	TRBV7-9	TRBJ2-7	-	CASSLAGLGYEQYF	TGTGCCAGCAGCTTAGCGGGACTGGGGTACGAGCAGTACTTC
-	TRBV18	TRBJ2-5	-	CASSSQETQYF	TGTGCCAGCTCATCTCAAGAGACCCAGTACTTC
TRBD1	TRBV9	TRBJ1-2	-	CASSVEGGGGYGYTF	TGTGCCAGCAGCGTAGAAGGGGGCGGTGGCTATGGCTACACCTTC
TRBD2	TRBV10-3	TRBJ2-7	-	CAGGGGYEQYF	TGTGCCGGCGGGGGGGGCTACGAGCAGTACTTC
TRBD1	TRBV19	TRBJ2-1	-	CASRRTGSDNEQFF	TGTGCCAGTAGACGGACAGGGTCGGACAATGAGCAGTTCTTC
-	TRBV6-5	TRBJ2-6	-	CASSPYRSGANVLTF	TGTGCCAGCAGCCCCTACCGCTCTGGGGCCAACGTCCTGACTTTC
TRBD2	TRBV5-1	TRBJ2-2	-	CASSLLSSGSYTGELFF	TGCGCCAGCAGCTTACTCTCTAGCGGGAGTTACACCGGGGAGCTGTTTTTT
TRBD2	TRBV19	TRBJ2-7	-	CASSSLAGGPYEQYF	TGTGCCAGTAGTTCGCTAGCGGGAGGGCCCTACGAGCAGTACTTC
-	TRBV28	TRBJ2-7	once	CAAIGHTTSEQYF	TGTGCCGCCATTGGTCACACAACAAGCGAGCAGTACTTC
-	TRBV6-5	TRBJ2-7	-	CASSYSRGISYEQYF	TGTGCCAGCAGTTACTCGAGGGGGATCTCCTACGAGCAGTACTTC
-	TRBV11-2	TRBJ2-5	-	CASSHGGETQYF	TGTGCCAGCAGTCACGGAGGGGAGACCCAGTACTTC
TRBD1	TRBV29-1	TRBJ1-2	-	CSVGETGIYGYTF	TGCAGCGTTGGGGAGACAGGGATCTATGGCTACACCTTC
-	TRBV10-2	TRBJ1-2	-	CASSRSGSDYGYTF	TGCGCCAGCAGTAGGTCAGGGAGTGACTATGGCTACACCTTC
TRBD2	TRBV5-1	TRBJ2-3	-	CASSFPLAEPSTDTQYF	TGCGCCAGCAGCTTTCCTCTAGCGGAACCCAGCACAGATACGCAGTATTTT
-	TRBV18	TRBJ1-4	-	CASSPQLANEKLFF	TGTGCCAGCTCACCACAGCTGGCTAATGAAAAACTGTTTTTT
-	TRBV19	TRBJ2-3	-	CASSRGGGQTDTQYF	TGTGCCAGTAGTAGGGGGGGCGGTCAGACAGATACGCAGTATTTT
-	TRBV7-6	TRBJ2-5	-	CASSNQRETQYF	TGTGCCAGCAGCAACCAACGGGAGACCCAGTACTTC